The source of this T cell receptor (beta chain) is a study of blood T cell repertoires in COVID-19 (dated by TCRdb to 2020 to 2022). Background for the entire study: Samples covering the acute and convalescent phases of COVID-19 were provided by collaborators in the United States, Italy and Spain. The repertoires were released in a freely available public database meant as a resource for research on the immune response to SARS-CoV-2. The prospective study material was composed of cDNA or gDNA derived from T cells, B-cell-depleted T cells, or PBMCs. A de-identified subject ID, COVID-19 status, age in years and sex were almost always included in the sample metadata. Where HLA class I and class II types were available, the types were taken from metadata supplied by the sample provider, not from assay-based typing. The dataset comprised deeply sampled blood TCRbeta repertoires from subjects exposed to, actively infected with, or recovered from COVID-19. Samples were obtained from the ongoing ImmuneRACE study (first 160 participants) and from 950 to 1,500 subjects provided by 6 global collaborators.

TCRbeta CDR3 regions were amplified from genomic DNA by means of the immunoSEQ Assay, a bias-controlled multiplex PCR. On the study's bioinformatics: Within the assay, amplification of reference gene primers was used to estimate how many nucleated cells each sample contained. To quantify the absolute abundance of each unique TCRbeta CDR3 rearrangement, sequence reads were collapsed and filtered. For each sample, productive Simpson clonality was calculated as the square root of Simpson's diversity index over productive rearrangements. Sourced from immuneACCESS, this table was stored by TCRdb with only in-frame sequences that have V and J called. A share of the clones is absent; for the studies checked, an unresolved V gene accounts for under half, and the remainder has no known explanation. V, J and clone size are those of that table, while D and trimming were read from the DNA. The sample table contains about 190,000 clones; only one count was recorded for around nine tenths of them. Of the sample, around 6.6% falls within the top ten clones.

A note on this clone: Its antigen has not been determined. The sample holds no much larger clone one base away, and base qualities are not on file.

Samples from volunteer blood donors who had recovered from COVID-19 were contributed by a second Seattle source. The collaborating institutions used their own protocols to collect whole blood in K2EDTA tubes. For TCRbeta analysis, collaborators shipped samples as frozen whole blood, isolated PBMCs, or DNA extracted from either of those sample types. Including the terminal cysteine and phenylalanine, the CDR3 comprises 15 residues. The sequence is cut down to CDR3 DNA, 45 bases in frame from base 1. Taken from the germline V gene, the CDR1 and CDR2 loops are ENHRY and SYGVKD. Relative to germline, V is missing 5 bases and J is missing 4 bases, with 8 bases of the junction outside any gene match. What the work shows at the level of the full study, not this receptor alone: The amount of clinical and demographic metadata varied by source and participant and was provided uncurated.

Here the chain combines TRBV10-3 and TRBJ1-1; TRBD1 lines up with 9 middle nucleotides. Input material: peripheral blood. The source of this sequence is a woman in her forties who had recovered from COVID-19. Here the CDR3 is given as CAISPGTGMGTEAFF. The sequenced DNA is TGTGCCATCAGTCCCGGGACAGGGATGGGCACTGAAGCTTTCTTT.